This T cell receptor (beta chain) is drawn from a study of cytomegalovirus exposure and HLA in healthy donors. Overall study findings and caveats: One variant, a missense change in DCLRE1C, was linked in a later analysis to TCR beta V- and J-gene trimming. An analysis done earlier found most TCR beta V segments productive about 87% or about 30% of the time. A few CMV-associated chains proved CMV antigen-specific in vitro.

Comments on this clone: Its antigen is currently unknown.

The PCR made use of 60 Vbeta and 13 Jbeta primers. Sequencing used immunoSEQ multiplex PCR; TCRdb keeps in-frame clones, though not all of them. This table lists 75,000 to 95,000 clones. The source of this sequence is a woman aged 60-75 years in good health and CMV-seronegative. What was sequenced was PBMCs.

CDR3 region: CSGLRGAGNEQFF. The DNA of the CDR3 is TGCAGCGGCCTACGGGGGGCAGGCAATGAGCAGTTCTTC. This chain connects TRBV29-1 to TRBJ2-1; TRBD2 might be the D (7 bases). Germline V gene sequence: CDR1 SQVTM, CDR2 ANQGSEA. The CDR3 runs to 13 residues. The ends were cut back, 7 bases at V and 6 bases at J, with 16 bases in the middle.